This T cell receptor (beta chain) was documented in a study of blood T cell repertoires in COVID-19 (dated by TCRdb to 2020 to 2022). Describing the broader study: Collaborator samples came from the United States, Italy and Spain and covered acute and convalescent phases of COVID-19. The material from the prospective study consisted of cDNA or gDNA derived from T cells, B-cell-depleted T cells, or PBMCs. The dataset comprised deeply sampled blood TCRbeta repertoires from subjects exposed to, actively infected with, or recovered from COVID-19. The repertoires were released in a freely available public database intended as a resource for research on the immune response to SARS-CoV-2. The samples were drawn from the first 160 participants of the ongoing ImmuneRACE study and from 1,254 subjects provided by 6 global collaborators. Nearly every sample came with metadata listing a de-identified subject ID, COVID-19 status, age in years and sex. Where available, HLA class I and class II types were obtained from metadata supplied by the sample provider rather than from assay-based typing. Summary of the overall study and its limitations: How much clinical and demographic metadata was included differed by source and by participant, and the metadata was provided uncurated.

Remarks on this clone: The antigen it binds to is not known. Per-base qualities were not stored, and no clone one base away is much larger.

The immunoSEQ Assay, a bias-controlled multiplex PCR, was used to amplify TCRbeta CDR3 regions from genomic DNA. The study's own analysis went as follows. The number of nucleated cells in each sample was estimated from the amplification of reference gene primers within the assay. To quantify the absolute abundance of each unique TCRbeta CDR3 rearrangement, sequence reads were collapsed and filtered. For each sample, productive Simpson clonality was calculated by taking the square root of Simpson's diversity index across productive rearrangements. Not all clones reach the TCRdb copy of this immuneACCESS table, which keeps in-frame sequences only. Checked studies attribute under half of the gap to unresolved V genes and leave the rest unexplained. V, J and clone size reflect that table, while D and trimming were determined from the DNA. The sample table lists just over 150,000 clones, 70% to 90% of them with a count of one. Of the sample, about 2.5% falls within the top ten clones.

Each collaborating institution followed its own protocols to collect whole blood in K2EDTA tubes. For TCRbeta analysis, collaborators shipped samples in one of three forms: frozen whole blood, isolated PBMCs, or DNA extracted from either of those sample types. Sequencing used peripheral blood. The source of this sequence is a woman aged 70-85 years with acute or convalescent COVID-19.

For the CDR3, the sequence is CASRTTGGLAQHF. The sequenced DNA is TGTGCCAGCAGGACGACAGGGGGGCTAGCCCAGCATTTT. Recombination joined TRBV2 with TRBJ1-5; 9 middle bases align to TRBD1. The germline V gene yields SNHLY for CDR1 and FYNNEI for CDR2. Reading from cysteine to phenylalanine, the CDR3 counts 13 amino acids. Only the CDR3 portion is preserved as DNA: 39 bases, with reading frame beginning at the first base. The V end gives up 6 bases and the J end 11 bases, leaving 8 bases in the junction not matched to a gene.